This T cell receptor (beta chain) was obtained from a study of T cells expressing NK-cell markers. General study points: A few donors' CD3+CD56-NKG2C+ cells were dominated by the same clonotypes.

TCRdb re-called the 5' RACE reads and gives one entry per CDR3 protein, without DNA. This sample contains some 500,000 distinct CDR3 sequences. Worth noting for this clonotype: What it binds is not known.

Germline values: CDR1 KGHDR, CDR2 SFDVKD. The CDR3 runs 17 residues. The chain couples TRBV24-1 to TRBJ2-6; TCRdb names TRBD1, which stays unverified in the absence of DNA. This TCR was sampled from a woman between 50 and 59 years old in good health. Sequenced: blood T cells: a sorted CD56 or NKG2C T cell subset, CD4+ or CD8+ T cells, or bulk PBMC T cells (not recorded which). The CDR3 loop is CATSDFKGARGANVLTF.